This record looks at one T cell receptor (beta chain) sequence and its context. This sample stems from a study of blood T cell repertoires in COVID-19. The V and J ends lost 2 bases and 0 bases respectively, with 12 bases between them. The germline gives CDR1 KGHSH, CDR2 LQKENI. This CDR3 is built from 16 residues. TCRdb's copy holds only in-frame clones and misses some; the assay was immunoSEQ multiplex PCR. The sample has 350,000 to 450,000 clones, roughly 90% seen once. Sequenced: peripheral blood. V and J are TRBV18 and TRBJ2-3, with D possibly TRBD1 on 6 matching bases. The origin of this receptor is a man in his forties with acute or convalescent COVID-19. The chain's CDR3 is CASSPLGAASTDTQYF. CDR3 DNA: TGTGCCAGCTCACCATTGGGGGCCGCTAGCACAGATACGCAGTATTTT.